Listed below are T cell receptor beta chains from one sample, sequenced in a study of T-cell reconstitution after alpha-beta-depleted transplantation in children. TCRdb re-analysed the PCR reads in MiXCR, keeping a single row per CDR3 protein. In the table there are about 300,000 distinct CDR3 sequences, 10% of which are singletons. Sequences were derived from PBMCs, sampled before TCRalphabeta/CD19-depleted stem cell transplant. The receptors here all came from a boy under two years old with acute myeloid leukemia, due to receive a stem cell transplant. CDR3s include the opening cysteine and the closing phenylalanine or tryptophan. D genes are given only for firm matches. Clone size is given for some rows only: seen once, a few or many times, or a class if the clone is expanded.

CDR3 length: 15
J gene: TRBJ2-3
D gene: TRBD2
V gene: TRBV7-3
clone size: many
CDR3 DNA: TGTGCCAGCAGCTTAATAGGGACTAACACAGATACGCAGTATTTT
CDR3 protein: CASSLIGTNTDTQYF

CDR3 length: 18
J gene: TRBJ2-1
D gene: TRBD2
V gene: TRBV24-1
clone size: many
CDR3 DNA: TGTGCCACCAGTGACCCCAGGCGTGGACTAGCTGGGCTCAATGAGCAGTTCTTC
CDR3 protein: CATSDPRRGLAGLNEQFF

CDR3 length: 16
J gene: TRBJ2-6
D gene: NA
V gene: TRBV5-1
clone size: NA
CDR3 DNA: TGCGCCAGCAGCCGCTTGGCGGCCTCTGGGGCCAACGTCCTGACTTTC
CDR3 protein: CASSRLAASGANVLTF

CDR3 length: 14
J gene: TRBJ2-2
D gene: NA
V gene: TRBV6-5
clone size: many
CDR3 DNA: TGTGCCAGCTCGACAGGGCGGGGTTCGGGGGAGCTGTTTTTT
CDR3 protein: CASSTGRGSGELFF

CDR3 length: 14
J gene: TRBJ1-2
D gene: TRBD1
V gene: TRBV3-1
clone size: many
CDR3 DNA: TGTGCCAGCAGCCCATTGGGACAGAACTATGGCTACACCTTC
CDR3 protein: CASSPLGQNYGYTF

CDR3 length: 12
J gene: TRBJ1-5
D gene: NA
V gene: TRBV3-1
clone size: NA
CDR3 DNA: TGTGCCTGCGGGGGGAACAATCAGCCCCAGCATTTT
CDR3 protein: CACGGNNQPQHF

CDR3 length: 17
J gene: TRBJ2-3
D gene: TRBD2
V gene: TRBV28
clone size: many
CDR3 DNA: TGTGCCAGCAGTTTAGGGGTGGTAGCGGGGCCCTCGGATACGCAGTATTTT
CDR3 protein: CASSLGVVAGPSDTQYF

CDR3 length: 17
J gene: TRBJ2-3
D gene: TRBD2
V gene: TRBV9
clone size: few
CDR3 DNA: TGTGCCAGCAGCGTAGGTCCAGCGGGGGAGTTCACAGATACGCAGTATTTT
CDR3 protein: CASSVGPAGEFTDTQYF

CDR3 length: 15
J gene: TRBJ2-1
D gene: TRBD2
V gene: TRBV4-2
clone size: many
CDR3 DNA: TGTGCCAGCAGCCTCCCGGGACTAGAATACAATGAGCAGTTCTTC
CDR3 protein: CASSLPGLEYNEQFF

CDR3 length: 14
J gene: TRBJ1-6
D gene: NA
V gene: TRBV9
clone size: many
CDR3 DNA: TGTGCCAGCAGCGTAGTCGACATTAATTCACCCCTCCACTTT
CDR3 protein: CASSVVDINSPLHF

CDR3 length: 13
J gene: TRBJ1-2
D gene: TRBD1
V gene: TRBV5-1
clone size: NA
CDR3 DNA: TGCGCCAGCAGCTCTCGACAGGGTTCGGACTACACCTTC
CDR3 protein: CASSSRQGSDYTF

CDR3 length: 14
J gene: TRBJ2-7
D gene: NA
V gene: TRBV7-2
clone size: NA
CDR3 DNA: TGTGCCAGCAGCTTGACAGCTAGGGCCTACGAGCAGTACTTC
CDR3 protein: CASSLTARAYEQYF

CDR3 length: 13
J gene: TRBJ2-5
D gene: NA
V gene: TRBV4-2
clone size: few
CDR3 DNA: TGTGCCAGCAGCCAAACTAAAGGGGAGACCCAGTACTTC
CDR3 protein: CASSQTKGETQYF

CDR3 length: 19
J gene: TRBJ2-1
D gene: TRBD2
V gene: TRBV2
clone size: few
CDR3 DNA: TGTGCCAGCAGATCGGGACTAGCGGTTCAGTCAGTGGGGGGCAATGAGCAGTTCTTC
CDR3 protein: CASRSGLAVQSVGGNEQFF

CDR3 length: 12
J gene: TRBJ2-7
D gene: NA
V gene: TRBV20-1
clone size: many
CDR3 DNA: TGCAGTGCTGGGACCGTCTCCTACGAGCAGTACTTC
CDR3 protein: CSAGTVSYEQYF

CDR3 length: 13
J gene: TRBJ1-5
D gene: NA
V gene: TRBV4-2
clone size: many
CDR3 DNA: TGTGCCAGCAGCCCTTACAAGAATCAGCCCCAGCATTTT
CDR3 protein: CASSPYKNQPQHF

CDR3 length: 13
J gene: TRBJ2-4
D gene: NA
V gene: TRBV6-1
clone size: many
CDR3 DNA: TGTGCCAGCAGTAGCCCAAGAAAGGACATTCAGTACTTC
CDR3 protein: CASSSPRKDIQYF

CDR3 length: 15
J gene: TRBJ2-1
D gene: TRBD1
V gene: TRBV20-1
clone size: many
CDR3 DNA: TGCAGTGCCACTACCACCCGGGACAGATACAATGAGCAGTTCTTC
CDR3 protein: CSATTTRDRYNEQFF

CDR3 length: 15
J gene: TRBJ2-5
D gene: TRBD2
V gene: TRBV7-2
clone size: many
CDR3 DNA: TGTGCCAGCAGCTTAGCCCCGGGGGGGTGGGAGACCCAGTACTTC
CDR3 protein: CASSLAPGGWETQYF

CDR3 length: 16
J gene: TRBJ1-6
D gene: TRBD1
V gene: TRBV20-1
clone size: few
CDR3 DNA: TGCAGTGCTAGAGATAGGGGGCCCAATAATAATTCACCCCTCCACTTT
CDR3 protein: CSARDRGPNNNSPLHF

CDR3 length: 14
J gene: TRBJ2-4
D gene: NA
V gene: TRBV28
clone size: many
CDR3 DNA: TGTGCCAGCAGTTTGAAACTAGGGGGAAACATTCAGTACTTC
CDR3 protein: CASSLKLGGNIQYF

CDR3 length: 14
J gene: TRBJ2-1
D gene: TRBD1
V gene: TRBV14
clone size: many
CDR3 DNA: TGTGCCAGCAGCCCCCGGACAGGGAGTGATGAGCAGTTCTTC
CDR3 protein: CASSPRTGSDEQFF

CDR3 length: 15
J gene: TRBJ2-1
D gene: TRBD1
V gene: TRBV7-9
clone size: NA
CDR3 DNA: TGTGCCAGCAGCTCGACAGGGGCTGGCTACAATGAGCAGTTCTTC
CDR3 protein: CASSSTGAGYNEQFF

CDR3 length: 15
J gene: TRBJ2-7
D gene: TRBD1
V gene: TRBV27
clone size: few
CDR3 DNA: TGTGCCAGCAGCCGAAAACAGGGGATCGCCTACGAGCAGTACTTC
CDR3 protein: CASSRKQGIAYEQYF

CDR3 length: 19
J gene: TRBJ1-3
D gene: NA
V gene: TRBV12-3/TRBV12-4
clone size: many
CDR3 DNA: TGTGCCACCACTAACGCTCCGGGGCCCAGAGGTCCCTCTGGAAACACCATATATTTT
CDR3 protein: CATTNAPGPRGPSGNTIYF

CDR3 length: 13
J gene: TRBJ1-2
D gene: NA
V gene: TRBV20-1
clone size: many
CDR3 DNA: TGCAGTGCGCGGAACCGGGACCACTATGGCTACACCTTC
CDR3 protein: CSARNRDHYGYTF

CDR3 length: 13
J gene: TRBJ2-7
D gene: NA
V gene: TRBV29-1
clone size: many
CDR3 DNA: TGCAGCGTCCGAACGATCGGGTCCTACGAGCAGTACTTC
CDR3 protein: CSVRTIGSYEQYF

CDR3 length: 15
J gene: TRBJ2-2
D gene: NA
V gene: TRBV28
clone size: many
CDR3 DNA: TGTGCCAGCAGTTTCCAGGGGTCGAACACCGGGGAGCTGTTTTTT
CDR3 protein: CASSFQGSNTGELFF

CDR3 length: 14
J gene: TRBJ1-6
D gene: TRBD1
V gene: TRBV7-3
clone size: many
CDR3 DNA: TGTGCCAGCAGCTCCCGACAGGGGAATTCACCCCTCCACTTT
CDR3 protein: CASSSRQGNSPLHF

CDR3 length: 17
J gene: TRBJ2-6
D gene: NA
V gene: TRBV5-1
clone size: NA
CDR3 DNA: TGCGCCAGCAGTTACCGAGGCCTGAGCTCTGGGGCCAACGTCCTGACTTTC
CDR3 protein: CASSYRGLSSGANVLTF

CDR3 length: 14
J gene: TRBJ2-5
D gene: NA
V gene: TRBV5-1
clone size: many
CDR3 DNA: TGCGCCAGCAGCCTGGGACGTGGGAGGGAGACCCAGTACTTC
CDR3 protein: CASSLGRGRETQYF

CDR3 length: 14
J gene: TRBJ2-1
D gene: NA
V gene: TRBV7-3
clone size: many
CDR3 DNA: TGTGCCAGCGGGGCTAGCAGTGGTTACAATGAGCAGTTCTTC
CDR3 protein: CASGASSGYNEQFF